This T cell receptor beta chain was identified during a study of neurological immune-mediated disorders. General study results and limits: Sharing of CDR3 amino acid sequences among expanded clones across subjects was absent, suggesting private repertoires in all groups. The study found the most TCR clonal expansion in HTLV-1-associated myelopathy and the least in multiple sclerosis, below healthy controls.

The sample holds many counts of this clonotype. Its antigen is currently unknown. The V gene end was trimmed by 5 bases and the J gene end by 4 bases; junction bases not matched to a gene: 8. The CDR3 length is 15 residues. From germline, CDR1 is MNHNY and CDR2 SVGAGI (reference sequence). The cDNA was synthesized by means of template-switch 5'RACE, which was carried out with 10-nucleotide random UMIs. TCRdb analysed the 5' RACE reads with MiXCR anew, one entry per CDR3 protein. The profile shows 55,000 to 75,000 distinct CDR3 sequences, roughly 15% of them singletons. Noted time point: longitudinal time-point 1 (baseline). Libraries used 2 million unsorted PBMCs kept frozen in RNAlater.

The chain uses TRBV6-6 and TRBJ1-3, with TRBD1 matching over 7 bases. The clonotype comes from a female donor with HTLV-1-associated myelopathy (HAM/TSP). Sequenced input: PBMCs. The CDR3 here is CASSPETGPGNTIYF. In DNA, the CDR3 is TGTGCCAGCAGTCCGGAGACAGGGCCCGGAAACACCATATATTTT.